This TCR beta chain was recorded in a study of breast tumors, draining lymph nodes, adjacent tissues. Study observations and caveats: Tumor and nontumor repertoires were significantly more similar in luminal-like than in basal-like breast cancer.

CDR3 length: 17 amino acids. TCRdb re-called the multiplex PCR reads with MiXCR, one entry per CDR3 protein. Altogether about 47,000 distinct CDR3 sequences are present, more than 20% being singletons, with the ten largest covering 8%. Notes on this clonotype: Its antigen is undetermined.

Sample: breast tumor tissue. The rearrangement uses TRBV12-2 and TRBJ2-7; the table calls TRBD1, which could not be checked here. TRBV12-2 is recorded as a pseudogene. The sequence came from a female donor with breast cancer. Some clones in this sample may be carry-over from other donors' samples. In nucleotides, the CDR3 is TGTGCAAGTCGCTTAGCCTGGGCGGCACCCCTTAGCTACGAGCAGTACTTC. Translation gives CASRLAWAAPLSYEQYF.